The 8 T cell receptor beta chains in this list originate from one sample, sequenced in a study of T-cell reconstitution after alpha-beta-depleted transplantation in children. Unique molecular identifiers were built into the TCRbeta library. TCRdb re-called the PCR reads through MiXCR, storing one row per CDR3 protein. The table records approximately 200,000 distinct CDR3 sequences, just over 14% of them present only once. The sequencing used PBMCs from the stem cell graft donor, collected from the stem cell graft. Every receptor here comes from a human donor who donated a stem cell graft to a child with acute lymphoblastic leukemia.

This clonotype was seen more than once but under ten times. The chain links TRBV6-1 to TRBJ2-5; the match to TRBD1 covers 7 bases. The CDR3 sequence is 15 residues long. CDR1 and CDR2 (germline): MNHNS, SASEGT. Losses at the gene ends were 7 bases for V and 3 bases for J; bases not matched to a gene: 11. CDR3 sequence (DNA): TGTGCCAGCACCCGGGGACAGAGTGGAGAAGAGACCCAGTACTTC. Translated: CASTRGQSGEETQYF.

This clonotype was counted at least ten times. The CDR3 coding sequence is TGCGCCAGCAGGCGGATCCGGGACAGCTCCTACGAGCAGTACTTC. This encodes CASRRIRDSSYEQYF. This chain uses TRBV5-1 with TRBJ2-7; TRBD1 matches at 7 bases. The junction had 8 bases not matched to a gene; V was cut back by 5 bases and J by 0 bases. Germline values: CDR1 SGHRS, CDR2 YFSETQ. The CDR3 has 15 residues.

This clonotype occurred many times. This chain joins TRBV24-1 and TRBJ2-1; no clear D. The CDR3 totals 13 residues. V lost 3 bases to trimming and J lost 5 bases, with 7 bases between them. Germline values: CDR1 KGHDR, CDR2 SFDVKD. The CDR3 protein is CATSDGSDNEQFF. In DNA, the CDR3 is TGTGCCACCAGTGATGGGTCAGACAATGAGCAGTTCTTC.

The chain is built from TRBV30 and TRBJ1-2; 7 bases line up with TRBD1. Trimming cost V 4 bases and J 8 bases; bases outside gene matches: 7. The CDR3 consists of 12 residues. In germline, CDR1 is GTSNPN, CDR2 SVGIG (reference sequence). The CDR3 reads CAWNPGGGGYTF. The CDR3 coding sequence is TGTGCCTGGAACCCAGGGGGTGGAGGCTACACCTTC.

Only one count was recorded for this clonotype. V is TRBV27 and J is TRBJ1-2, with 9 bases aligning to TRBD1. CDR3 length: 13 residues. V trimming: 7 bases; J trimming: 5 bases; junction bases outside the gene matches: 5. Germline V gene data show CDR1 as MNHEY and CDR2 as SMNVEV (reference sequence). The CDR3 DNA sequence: TGTGCCAGCACCAGGGGACAGGGATATGGCTACACCTTC. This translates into CASTRGQGYGYTF.

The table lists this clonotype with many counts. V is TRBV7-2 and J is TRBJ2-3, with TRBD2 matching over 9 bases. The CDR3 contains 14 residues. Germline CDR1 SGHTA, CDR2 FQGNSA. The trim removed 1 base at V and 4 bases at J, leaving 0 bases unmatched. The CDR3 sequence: CASSLVAGADTQYF. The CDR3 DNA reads TGTGCCAGCAGCTTAGTAGCGGGAGCAGATACGCAGTATTTT.

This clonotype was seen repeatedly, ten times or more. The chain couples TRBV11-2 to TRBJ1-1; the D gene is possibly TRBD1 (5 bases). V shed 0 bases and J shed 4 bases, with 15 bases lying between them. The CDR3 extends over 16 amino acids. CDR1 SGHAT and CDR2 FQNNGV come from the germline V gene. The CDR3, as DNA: TGTGCCAGCAGCTTAGATAATGGGGACTTGTTCACTGAAGCTTTCTTT. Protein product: CASSLDNGDLFTEAFF.

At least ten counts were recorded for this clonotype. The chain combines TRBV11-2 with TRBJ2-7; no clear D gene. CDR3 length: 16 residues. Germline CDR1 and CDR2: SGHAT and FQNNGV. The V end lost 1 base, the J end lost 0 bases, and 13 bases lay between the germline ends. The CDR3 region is CASSLGPAESSYEQYF. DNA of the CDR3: TGTGCCAGCAGCTTAGGTCCGGCAGAAAGCTCCTACGAGCAGTACTTC.